A selection of T cell receptor beta chains follows, all from one sample in a study of patients and donors after allogeneic stem cell transplantation. TCRdb re-called the RT-PCR reads with MiXCR, one entry per CDR3 protein. Of some 880,000 distinct CDR3 sequences listed, about 20% are singletons. The sequenced material came from blood, either unsorted or a sorted T cell fraction (not recorded which). These receptors were taken from a human donor who was either an allogeneic HSCT recipient or a stem cell or donor lymphocyte infusion donor (not recorded which). It is not recorded whose cells these are; they may come from a transplant donor. Each CDR3 is given with its conserved first and last residue. D genes are given only for firm matches. For some rows the clone size is stated as once, few or many, or as a class when expanded; others skip it.

d_call: TRBD2; v_call: TRBV5-1; j_call: TRBJ2-3; clone_size: NA; cdr3_aa: CASSFGTSEIDTQYF; cdr3_nt: TGCGCCAGCAGCTTCGGGACTAGCGAGATAGATACGCAGTATTTT
d_call: NA; v_call: TRBV6-5; j_call: TRBJ2-1; clone_size: few; cdr3_aa: CASSYLLGGGGEQFF; cdr3_nt: TGTGCCAGCAGTTACCTCCTAGGCGGGGGCGGTGAGCAGTTCTTC
d_call: NA; v_call: TRBV9; j_call: TRBJ1-6; clone_size: few; cdr3_aa: CASSGRSSPLHF; cdr3_nt: TGTGCCAGCAGCGGTCGCAGTTCACCCCTCCACTTT
d_call: NA; v_call: TRBV30; j_call: TRBJ2-3; clone_size: NA; cdr3_aa: CAWSDVQRLSDTQYF; cdr3_nt: TGTGCCTGGAGTGATGTACAGAGGTTAAGTGATACGCAGTATTTT
d_call: NA; v_call: TRBV7-7; j_call: TRBJ1-5; clone_size: few; cdr3_aa: CASSSTQGQPQHF; cdr3_nt: TGTGCCAGCAGCTCCACCCAGGGTCAGCCCCAGCATTTT
d_call: NA; v_call: TRBV30; j_call: TRBJ1-1; clone_size: NA; cdr3_aa: CASSQNWRTEAFF; cdr3_nt: TGTGCCTCCTCGCAGAATTGGAGGACTGAAGCTTTCTTT
d_call: NA; v_call: TRBV6-5; j_call: TRBJ2-7; clone_size: NA; cdr3_aa: CASSYSTGVIGEQYF; cdr3_nt: TGTGCCAGCAGTTACTCGACCGGGGTCATTGGCGAGCAGTACTTC
d_call: NA; v_call: TRBV4-1; j_call: TRBJ1-2; clone_size: NA; cdr3_aa: CASSQVPFYGYTF; cdr3_nt: TGCGCCAGCAGCCAAGTGCCCTTCTATGGCTACACCTTC
d_call: NA; v_call: TRBV6-1; j_call: TRBJ2-2; clone_size: few; cdr3_aa: CASTEGGPGELFF; cdr3_nt: TGTGCCAGCACCGAGGGGGGACCCGGGGAGCTGTTTTTT
d_call: NA; v_call: TRBV29-1; j_call: TRBJ1-2; clone_size: few; cdr3_aa: CSVEAPANYGYTF; cdr3_nt: TGCAGCGTCGAGGCCCCAGCTAACTATGGCTACACCTTC
d_call: NA; v_call: TRBV19; j_call: TRBJ1-5; clone_size: NA; cdr3_aa: CASSMENSNQPQHF; cdr3_nt: TGTGCCAGTAGTATGGAGAATAGCAATCAGCCCCAGCATTTT
d_call: NA; v_call: TRBV29-1; j_call: TRBJ1-2; clone_size: many; cdr3_aa: CSVASRSGYTF; cdr3_nt: TGCAGCGTTGCCTCCAGATCGGGCTACACCTTC
d_call: NA; v_call: TRBV6-2/TRBV6-3; j_call: TRBJ2-1; clone_size: few; cdr3_aa: CASRPTGNEQFF; cdr3_nt: TGTGCCAGCAGGCCTACGGGAAATGAGCAGTTCTTC
d_call: NA; v_call: TRBV7-9; j_call: TRBJ1-1; clone_size: few; cdr3_aa: CASSNSVLGNTEAFF; cdr3_nt: TGTGCCAGCAGCAATTCTGTCTTGGGAAACACTGAAGCTTTCTTT
d_call: TRBD2; v_call: TRBV24-1; j_call: TRBJ2-1; clone_size: few; cdr3_aa: CATSATLPGLAGHNEQFF; cdr3_nt: TGTGCCACCAGTGCTACATTGCCGGGACTAGCGGGACACAATGAGCAGTTCTTC
d_call: TRBD1; v_call: TRBV7-9; j_call: TRBJ1-1; clone_size: few; cdr3_aa: CASSLGTAANTEAFF; cdr3_nt: TGTGCCAGCAGCCTGGGGACAGCCGCCAACACTGAAGCTTTCTTT
d_call: NA; v_call: TRBV5-1; j_call: TRBJ2-7; clone_size: few; cdr3_aa: CASSPKGTSEQYF; cdr3_nt: TGCGCCAGCAGCCCCAAAGGGACGAGCGAGCAGTACTTC
d_call: NA; v_call: TRBV5-1; j_call: TRBJ2-7; clone_size: NA; cdr3_aa: CAGGLGGESFHEQYF; cdr3_nt: TGCGCCGGCGGTCTGGGGGGCGAGTCTTTCCACGAGCAGTACTTC
d_call: NA; v_call: TRBV20-1; j_call: TRBJ2-1; clone_size: NA; cdr3_aa: CSALGGRYNEQFF; cdr3_nt: TGCAGCGCCCTCGGGGGCCGCTACAATGAGCAGTTCTTC
d_call: NA; v_call: TRBV15; j_call: TRBJ1-1; clone_size: few; cdr3_aa: CATSRDGEAGFVF; cdr3_nt: TGTGCCACCAGCAGAGATGGCGAGGCGGGATTCGTTTTT
d_call: TRBD1; v_call: TRBV24-1; j_call: TRBJ2-3; clone_size: few; cdr3_aa: CATSDRTGADTQYF; cdr3_nt: TGTGCCACCAGTGATCGGACAGGGGCAGATACGCAGTATTTT
d_call: NA; v_call: TRBV12-3/TRBV12-4; j_call: TRBJ1-6; clone_size: NA; cdr3_aa: CASSLGGGPNSPLHF; cdr3_nt: TGTGCCAGCAGTTTAGGTGGGGGGCCTAATTCACCCCTCCACTTT
d_call: NA; v_call: TRBV30; j_call: TRBJ1-4; clone_size: NA; cdr3_aa: CAWRWQGFEKLFF; cdr3_nt: TGTGCCTGGAGGTGGCAGGGCTTTGAAAAACTGTTTTTT
d_call: TRBD1; v_call: TRBV7-2; j_call: TRBJ1-5; clone_size: few; cdr3_aa: CASSRTGAGDQPQHF; cdr3_nt: TGTGCCAGCAGCAGGACAGGGGCGGGGGATCAGCCCCAGCATTTT
d_call: NA; v_call: TRBV20-1; j_call: TRBJ1-1; clone_size: NA; cdr3_aa: CSARGGVREAFF; cdr3_nt: TGCAGTGCTAGAGGAGGGGTACGGGAAGCTTTCTTT
d_call: NA; v_call: TRBV12-3/TRBV12-4; j_call: TRBJ1-1; clone_size: few; cdr3_aa: CASSLSPSTEAFF; cdr3_nt: TGTGCCAGCAGTTTATCCCCGTCCACTGAAGCTTTCTTT
d_call: NA; v_call: TRBV7-9; j_call: TRBJ2-6; clone_size: NA; cdr3_aa: CASTSPGAGANVLTF; cdr3_nt: TGTGCCAGCACCTCCCCCGGGGCTGGGGCCAACGTCCTGACTTTC
d_call: NA; v_call: TRBV4-1; j_call: TRBJ1-2; clone_size: NA; cdr3_aa: CASSGLGRVKDYGYTF; cdr3_nt: TGCGCCAGCTCGGGATTAGGCAGGGTAAAAGACTATGGCTACACCTTC
d_call: TRBD1; v_call: TRBV5-1; j_call: TRBJ1-2; clone_size: few; cdr3_aa: CASSYGQGGWNGYTF; cdr3_nt: TGCGCCAGCAGCTACGGACAGGGGGGCTGGAATGGCTACACCTTC
d_call: NA; v_call: TRBV5-4; j_call: TRBJ2-3; clone_size: NA; cdr3_aa: CASRSGTYTTDTQYF; cdr3_nt: TGTGCCAGCAGATCTGGGACCTACACCACAGATACGCAGTATTTT
d_call: NA; v_call: TRBV7-3; j_call: TRBJ1-2; clone_size: few; cdr3_aa: CASSRGGDLDYGYTF; cdr3_nt: TGTGCCAGCAGCCGAGGGGGGGATCTGGACTATGGCTACACCTTC
d_call: NA; v_call: TRBV11-2; j_call: TRBJ1-1; clone_size: NA; cdr3_aa: CASSSYGRRGAFF; cdr3_nt: TGTGCCAGCAGCTCCTACGGGCGCAGGGGAGCTTTCTTT
d_call: NA; v_call: TRBV6-2/TRBV6-3; j_call: TRBJ2-7; clone_size: few; cdr3_aa: CASSQNPTGSYEQYF; cdr3_nt: TGTGCCAGCAGTCAAAACCCGACAGGATCCTACGAGCAGTACTTC
d_call: NA; v_call: TRBV4-1; j_call: TRBJ2-5; clone_size: many; cdr3_aa: CASSQGGVQETQYF; cdr3_nt: TGCGCCAGCAGCCAAGGTGGAGTCCAAGAGACCCAGTACTTC
d_call: TRBD1; v_call: TRBV2; j_call: TRBJ2-6; clone_size: NA; cdr3_aa: CASRSGQGAGGANVLTF; cdr3_nt: TGTGCCAGCAGATCGGGACAGGGGGCTGGTGGGGCCAACGTCCTGACTTTC
d_call: NA; v_call: TRBV6-5; j_call: TRBJ1-1; clone_size: NA; cdr3_aa: CASSYPPRRGRNTEAFF; cdr3_nt: TGTGCCAGCAGTTACCCCCCGAGGAGGGGACGCAACACTGAAGCTTTCTTT
d_call: NA; v_call: TRBV5-1; j_call: TRBJ2-2; clone_size: few; cdr3_aa: CASSLFQGQPGELFF; cdr3_nt: TGCGCCAGCAGCTTGTTCCAGGGGCAACCCGGGGAGCTGTTTTTT
d_call: NA; v_call: TRBV4-1; j_call: TRBJ2-1; clone_size: few; cdr3_aa: CASSQGSGRNEQFF; cdr3_nt: TGCGCCAGCAGCCAAGGAAGCGGGCGAAATGAGCAGTTCTTC
d_call: NA; v_call: TRBV13; j_call: TRBJ1-2; clone_size: NA; cdr3_aa: CASSFLLALEGYTF; cdr3_nt: TGTGCCAGCAGCTTCTTGTTGGCTCTTGAGGGCTACACCTTC
d_call: NA; v_call: TRBV5-1; j_call: TRBJ1-1; clone_size: NA; cdr3_aa: CASRADMNTEAFF; cdr3_nt: TGCGCCAGCAGAGCGGACATGAACACTGAAGCTTTCTTT
d_call: NA; v_call: TRBV7-9; j_call: TRBJ2-7; clone_size: few; cdr3_aa: CASSLFSSAWVSYEQYF; cdr3_nt: TGTGCCAGCAGCCTTTTCTCTTCCGCGTGGGTTTCCTACGAGCAGTACTTC
d_call: NA; v_call: TRBV20-1; j_call: TRBJ1-1; clone_size: NA; cdr3_aa: CSINGGVANTEAFF; cdr3_nt: TGCAGTATAAACGGCGGTGTAGCGAACACTGAAGCTTTCTTT
d_call: NA; v_call: TRBV5-1; j_call: TRBJ1-1; clone_size: many; cdr3_aa: CASSLAGAGRTNTEAFF; cdr3_nt: TGCGCCAGCAGCTTGGCCGGGGCGGGCAGGACGAACACTGAAGCTTTCTTT
d_call: TRBD2; v_call: TRBV7-8; j_call: TRBJ2-6; clone_size: NA; cdr3_aa: CASALKAGVSGANVLTF; cdr3_nt: TGTGCCAGCGCCCTTAAGGCGGGGGTCTCTGGGGCCAACGTCCTGACTTTC
d_call: TRBD2; v_call: TRBV20-1; j_call: TRBJ2-3; clone_size: NA; cdr3_aa: CSARDLERGGLISYF; cdr3_nt: TGCAGTGCTAGAGATTTAGAGCGGGGGGGCCTTATCTCGTATTTT
d_call: TRBD1; v_call: TRBV3-1; j_call: TRBJ1-3; clone_size: NA; cdr3_aa: CASSPQQGAAGNTIYF; cdr3_nt: TGTGCCAGCAGCCCTCAACAGGGGGCGGCTGGAAACACCATATATTTT
d_call: TRBD2; v_call: TRBV5-1; j_call: TRBJ2-2; clone_size: few; cdr3_aa: CASSRSGGLNTGELFF; cdr3_nt: TGCGCCAGCAGCCGGAGCGGGGGGCTCAACACCGGGGAGCTGTTTTTT
d_call: TRBD1; v_call: TRBV18; j_call: TRBJ1-1; clone_size: few; cdr3_aa: CASSPRQGRDLTEAFF; cdr3_nt: TGTGCCAGCTCACCGCGACAGGGGCGAGACCTCACTGAAGCTTTCTTT
d_call: NA; v_call: TRBV7-9; j_call: TRBJ1-4; clone_size: NA; cdr3_aa: CASSRTWTNEKLFF; cdr3_nt: TGTGCCAGCAGCCGGACTTGGACTAATGAAAAACTGTTTTTT
d_call: NA; v_call: TRBV30; j_call: TRBJ1-1; clone_size: NA; cdr3_aa: CAWSDRNTEAFF; cdr3_nt: TGTGCCTGGAGTGACAGGAACACTGAAGCTTTCTTT
d_call: NA; v_call: TRBV7-9; j_call: TRBJ2-7; clone_size: NA; cdr3_aa: CASSGQGSRGSYEQYF; cdr3_nt: TGTGCCAGCAGCGGTCAGGGGTCCCGGGGGTCCTACGAGCAGTACTTC
d_call: NA; v_call: TRBV7-2; j_call: TRBJ2-7; clone_size: NA; cdr3_aa: CASSLTLTYEQYF; cdr3_nt: TGTGCCAGCAGCTTGACACTTACCTACGAGCAGTACTTC
d_call: NA; v_call: TRBV20-1; j_call: TRBJ2-6; clone_size: NA; cdr3_aa: CSARDLGSSGANVLTF; cdr3_nt: TGCAGTGCTAGAGATCTGGGGAGCTCTGGGGCCAACGTCCTGACTTTC
d_call: TRBD2; v_call: TRBV20-1; j_call: TRBJ2-7; clone_size: NA; cdr3_aa: CSAGEAAGGIEQYF; cdr3_nt: TGCAGTGCTGGGGAGGCAGCGGGGGGAATCGAGCAGTACTTC
d_call: TRBD1; v_call: TRBV3-1; j_call: TRBJ1-5; clone_size: NA; cdr3_aa: CASSQGRTGGQPQHF; cdr3_nt: TGTGCCAGCAGCCAAGGAAGAACAGGGGGTCAGCCCCAGCATTTT